Below are 21 T cell receptor beta chains sequenced from a single sample in a study of T cell repertoires in cytomegalovirus infection. Each CDR3 protein is one row after TCRdb ran MiXCR on the reads. Among roughly 170,000 distinct CDR3 sequences listed, roughly 21% were seen once. Antigens of these TCRs are unknown. The material was CD8+ T cells from cultured PBMCs, obtained from culture after CMV antigen stimulation. The source is a human donor in good health (CMV status not recorded). Some clones in this sample may be carry-over from other donors' samples.

This clonotype came up a few times. The chain combines TRBV7-9 with TRBJ2-4; the match to TRBD2 covers 9 bases. V shed 1 base and J 0 bases; nucleotides not matched to a gene: 4. The CDR3 extends over 17 amino acids. Germline CDR1 is SEHNR and CDR2 is FQNEAQ (reference sequence). CDR3 in amino acids: CASSLGGGGLAKNIQYF. CDR3 DNA sequence: TGTGCCAGCAGCTTAGGCGGGGGGGGTCTAGCCAAAAACATTCAGTACTTC. The variable domain in full, with the rest retrieved from reference TRBV7-9 and TRBJ2-4, is DTGVSQNPRHKITKRGQNVTFRCDPISEHNRLYWYRQTLGQGPEFLTYFQNEAQLEKSRLLSDRFSAERPKGSFSTLEIQRTEQGDSAMYLCASSLGGGGLAKNIQYFGAGTRLSVL.

This clonotype showed up just a few times. The chain uses TRBV5-1 and TRBJ2-1; D gene ambiguous. V was clipped by 2 bases and J by 8 bases, with 14 bases between them. Germline V CDR1 and CDR2: SGHRS, YFSETQ. The CDR3 is made up of 14 amino acids. Here the CDR3 reads CASSLETYADEQFF. The CDR3 nucleotides read TGCGCCAGCAGCTTAGAGACCTATGCAGATGAGCAGTTCTTC.

J is TRBJ1-3 and V is TRBV6-5; D is uncertain. CDR1 is MNHEY, CDR2 SVGAGI, per germline. The ends were cut back, 5 bases at V and 2 bases at J, with 13 bases in the middle. The CDR3 spans 15 residues. In DNA, the CDR3 is TGTGCCAGCAGTGACCTGGCGGGGACTGGAAACACCATATATTTT. As protein: CASSDLAGTGNTIYF.

This clonotype is a singleton in its sample. V and J are TRBV25-1 and TRBJ2-7, with D possibly matching TRBD1 (6 bases). Germline assignment: CDR1 MGHDK and CDR2 SYGVNS. CDR3 length: 11 amino acids. Trimming took off 4 bases at V and 9 bases at J, with 10 bases between the two ends. The CDR3 nucleotides read TGTGCCAGCAGTGGGGGACATTGGCAGTACTTC. Translated: CASSGGHWQYF.

This clonotype has at least ten counts. The CDR3 DNA follows: TGTGCCAGCAGCGTCGGACAGGGGGATGAAGCTTTCTTT. Its translation: CASSVGQGDEAFF. The rearrangement joins TRBV7-9 to TRBJ1-1; 10 bases align to TRBD1. V shed 5 bases, J shed 7 bases, and the junction held 4 bases outside the gene matches. Germline CDR1 SEHNR, CDR2 FQNEAQ (reference sequence). There are 13 residues in the CDR3.

The sample holds a few counts of this clonotype. The chain uses TRBV7-8 and TRBJ1-6; D gene ambiguous. The CDR3 is made up of 14 amino acids. CDR1 is SGHVS and CDR2 is FQNEAQ in the germline V gene. V lost 1 base, J lost 10 bases, and 11 bases lay in between. CDR3 protein: CASSLGGYQSPLHF. The CDR3 region has the DNA TGTGCCAGCAGCTTAGGAGGGTATCAATCACCCCTCCACTTT.

Only a few counts were recorded for this clonotype. The chain combines TRBV19 with TRBJ1-2; D is ambiguous. From germline, CDR1 is LNHDA and CDR2 SQIVND (reference sequence). The ends were cut back, 10 bases at V and 2 bases at J, with 14 bases in the middle. The CDR3 has 13 residues. This CDR3 is CATLSRLNYGYTF. The CDR3 coding sequence is TGTGCCACACTGAGTCGCCTGAACTATGGCTACACCTTC.

This clonotype showed up just a few times. This chain links TRBV6-8 with TRBJ1-1; TRBD1 aligns across 8 bases. The CDR3 extends over 16 amino acids. The V and J ends lost 0 bases and 3 bases, in that order; junction bases with no gene match: 6. Germline V gene data show CDR1 as MNHGY and CDR2 as SAAAGT. Written as DNA, the CDR3 is TGTGCCAGCAGTTACTCGAGGTTACAGGGGGACACTGAAGCTTTCTTT. As protein: CASSYSRLQGDTEAFF.

The rearrangement uses TRBV18 and TRBJ2-5, with D possibly matching TRBD2 (5 bases). The V gene's germline CDR1 is KGHSH and CDR2 LQKENI. The CDR3 is made up of 14 amino acids. V lost 4 bases, J lost 2 bases, and 11 bases lay in between. The chain's CDR3 is CASSHDRGQETQYF. DNA of the CDR3: TGTGCCAGCTCACATGACCGGGGTCAAGAGACCCAGTACTTC. Full variable domain (missing parts from reference TRBV18 and TRBJ2-5): NAGVMQNPRHLVRRRGQEARLRCSPMKGHSHVYWYRQLPEEGLKFMVYLQKENIIDESGMPKERFSAEFPKEGPSILRIQQVVRGDSAAYFCASSHDRGQETQYFGPGTRLLVL.

The rearrangement links TRBV12-3 or TRBV12-4 to TRBJ2-1; 10 bases match TRBD2. Trimming removed 4 bases from V and 1 base from J; junction bases left unmatched: 7. This CDR3 contains 17 residues. Here the CDR3 reads CASSSPGLAISYNEQFF. CDR3 nucleotides: TGTGCCAGCAGTTCACCGGGACTAGCGATATCCTACAATGAGCAGTTCTTC.

Only a few counts were recorded for this clonotype. Because the CDR3's place on the DNA is in doubt, the DNA is left out and the CDR3 is given as listed by TCRdb. The J gene is TRBJ1-2, the V gene TRBV27; TRBD1 was called by the table and not checked on the DNA. Looked up from germline, CDR1 is MNHEY and CDR2 is SMNVEV (reference sequence). The CDR3 spans 13 amino acids, including both terminal residues. CDR3 residues: CASSSSDRGGYTF.

V gene TRBV9 combines with J gene TRBJ2-7; D not certain. Per germline, CDR1 SGDLS and CDR2 YYNGEE. The CDR3 is 14 amino acids. Between the trimmed V and J ends, which lost 4 bases and 0 bases, there was a span of 11 bases. This CDR3 is CASSPVANSYEQYF. The DNA for the CDR3 is TGTGCCAGCAGCCCCGTAGCCAACTCCTACGAGCAGTACTTC. The full variable domain, its missing parts supplied by reference TRBV9 and TRBJ2-7, is DSGVTQTPKHLITATGQRVTLRCSPRSGDLSVYWYQQSLDQGLQFLIQYYNGEERAKGNILERFSAQQFPDLHSELNLSSLELGDSALYFCASSPVANSYEQYFGPGTRLTVT.

This clonotype showed up just a few times. The chain has TRBV4-3 and TRBJ1-5, with D perhaps matching TRBD1 (6 bases). Germline CDR1 LGHNA, CDR2 YSLEER. This CDR3 spans 15 amino acids. Between the trimmed V and J ends, which lost 1 base and 5 bases, there was a span of 12 bases. The CDR3 protein is CASSQVRAGDQPQHF. The CDR3 nucleotides read TGCGCCAGCAGCCAAGTTCGGGCAGGGGATCAGCCCCAGCATTTT.

The chain recombines TRBV29-1 with TRBJ1-1; the D is unclear. CDR1 and CDR2 (germline): SQVTM, ANQGSEA. This CDR3 spans 14 amino acids. V lost 1 base and J 0 bases, leaving 9 bases between the germline ends. The CDR3 nucleotides read TGCAGCGTTGAAGGGGCCTTAGTGAACACTGAAGCTTTCTTT. Its protein is CSVEGALVNTEAFF.

This clonotype was counted ten times or more. The chain uses TRBV12-3 or TRBV12-4 and TRBJ2-2, with no clear D. V was cut by 6 bases and J by 3 bases, with 17 bases left in between. This CDR3 contains 16 residues. The CDR3 region is CASRSLEQAHTGELFF. CDR3 DNA sequence: TGTGCCAGCAGGTCTTTGGAACAAGCCCACACCGGGGAGCTGTTTTTT.

This clonotype appeared a few times. This chain links TRBV6-1 with TRBJ2-7; no clear D. Looked up from germline, CDR1 is MNHNS and CDR2 is SASEGT. Trimming removed 1 base from V and 2 bases from J, with 6 bases in between. The CDR3 loop spans 13 amino acids. The CDR3 sequence is CASSEGGTYEQYF. CDR3 coding DNA: TGTGCCAGCAGTGAAGGGGGAACCTACGAGCAGTACTTC.

The genes are TRBV6-5 and TRBJ2-1, with a tentative D call TRBD1 (6 bases). Per germline, CDR1 MNHEY and CDR2 SVGAGI. This CDR3 has 14 amino acids. V lost 4 bases to trimming and J lost 3 bases, with 10 bases between them. The DNA of the CDR3 is TGTGCCAGCAGTTCCCGGGACAACTACAATGAGCAGTTCTTC. The encoded protein is CASSSRDNYNEQFF.

In this sample, this clonotype turned up a few times. The V call is TRBV4-3, the J call TRBJ2-5; D is possibly TRBD2 (7 bases). The CDR3 has 15 residues. Germline V gene sequence: CDR1 LGHNA, CDR2 YSLEER. V gave up 6 bases and J gave up 2 bases, with 16 bases separating them. CDR3 protein: CASSWGGGSQETQYF. CDR3 sequence (DNA): TGCGCCAGCAGTTGGGGGGGGGGCAGTCAAGAGACCCAGTACTTC.

In this sample, this clonotype turned up a few times. The chain joins TRBV7-2 to TRBJ2-7, with TRBD1 identical over 7 bases. The V and J ends lost 7 bases and 2 bases, in that order; junction bases with no gene match: 8. Germline CDR1 and CDR2: SGHTA and FQGNSA. This CDR3 is built from 14 residues. CDR3 amino acids: CASIYADRAYEQYF. The CDR3 bases are TGTGCCAGCATCTACGCCGACAGGGCCTACGAGCAGTACTTC.

Only a few counts were recorded for this clonotype. This chain connects TRBV7-8 to TRBJ2-7, with D tentatively TRBD1 (5 bases). Germline V gene sequence: CDR1 SGHVS, CDR2 FQNEAQ. V was clipped by 1 base and J by 2 bases, with 12 bases between them. The CDR3 extends over 15 amino acids. In DNA form, the CDR3 reads TGTGCCAGCAGCTTAGAGGCCGACAGTACCTACGAGCAGTACTTC. Residues: CASSLEADSTYEQYF.

The V and J genes are TRBV6-2 or TRBV6-3 and TRBJ2-1; D gene uncertain. CDR1 is MNHEY, CDR2 SVGEGT, per germline. The V and J ends lost 0 bases and 10 bases respectively, with 7 bases between them. This CDR3 is 12 amino acids long. The CDR3 sequence: CASSYSYFEQFF. CDR3 coding DNA: TGTGCCAGCAGTTACTCCTATTTCGAGCAGTTCTTC.